This T cell receptor beta chain stems from a study of vaccination and CD4 T cells after COVID-19. In the study overall: The study enrolled six male and four female convalescents, two of whom were Hispanic. Drawing of post-COVID samples took place a median about 97 days after diagnosis (range 35 to 161). Typically, post-vaccine samples were obtained a median about 79 days after dose two, within a range of 14 to 241.

Regarding treatment: roughly ten-day PBMC culture with coronavirus spike peptide pools or control peptides (ViraFEST assay). Expanded clonotypes were found by TCR sequencing after peptide-pool stimulation (ViraFEST). Regarding this clonotype: The antigen is unknown.

Sequencing of cultured CD4+ T cell DNA used the Oncomine TCR Beta short-read assay. TCRdb recomputed calls from the PCR reads with MiXCR, one row per CDR3 protein. The repertoire includes more than 3,500 distinct CDR3 sequences, less than 45% of them detected once, and 50% to 70% sits in the top ten. V lost 5 bases to trimming and J lost 11 bases; unmatched junction nucleotides: 10. CDR3 length equals 14 residues. From germline, CDR1 is SGHTA and CDR2 FQGTGA. This chain joins TRBV7-3 and TRBJ2-3, with 10 bases matching TRBD1. The material sequenced was CD4+ T cells from blood, cultured in vitro, taken after SARS-CoV-2 vaccination. The TCR comes from a human donor who had recovered from COVID-19. CDR3: CASSPGTGAFRQYF. CDR3 in DNA: TGTGCCAGCAGCCCCGGGACAGGGGCGTTCAGGCAGTATTTT.